One sample yielded the 12 T cell receptor beta chains listed below, sequenced in a study of T cell responses to AZD1222 COVID-19 vaccine. The data were produced by immunoSEQ multiplex PCR, yet TCRdb's version contains in-frame clones alone and is incomplete. The data show approximately 130,000 clones, over 90% seen once. Sequencing used peripheral blood, obtained on day 0 of AZD1222 vaccination. These receptors were obtained from an adult in good health.

The chain is built from TRBV11-3 and TRBJ1-1; 7 bases are a match to TRBD1. Losses at the gene ends were 3 bases for V and 3 bases for J; bases not matched to a gene: 16. The CDR3 covers 18 residues. CDR1 SGHNT and CDR2 YENEEA come from the germline V gene. CDR3 residues: CASSFREGRRQGDTEAFF. CDR3 DNA: TGTGCCAGCAGCTTCCGCGAAGGCCGGAGGCAGGGGGACACTGAAGCTTTCTTT.

The CDR3 bases are TGTGCCAGCAGTGAAGCCACGAACACCGGGGAGCTGTTTTTT. Its protein product is CASSEATNTGELFF. The genes are TRBV2 and TRBJ2-2; D not certain. The CDR3 length is 14 residues. Germline CDR1 and CDR2: SNHLY and FYNNEI. Deletions cut 0 bases from V and 0 bases from J, with 2 bases between.

The chain employs TRBV28 and TRBJ2-4; D uncertain. Germline V CDR1 and CDR2: MDHEN, SYDVKM. The CDR3 consists of 12 residues. V was pared by 2 bases and J by 7 bases, with 6 bases between. The CDR3 here is CASSLVQNIQYF. CDR3 coding DNA: TGTGCCAGCAGTTTAGTACAGAACATTCAGTACTTC.

The chain links TRBV24-1 to TRBJ1-5, with no clear D. Per germline, CDR1 KGHDR and CDR2 SFDVKD. The V end lost 2 bases, the J end lost 1 base, and 5 bases lay between the germline ends. The CDR3 is 14 residues long. DNA for the CDR3: TGTGCCACCAGTGATTCGATAAGCAATCAGCCCCAGCATTTT. Protein: CATSDSISNQPQHF.

CDR3 bases: TGCAGCGTTGGCGGACAGTTGAACACTGAAGCTTTCTTT. It encodes CSVGGQLNTEAFF. The chain is built from TRBV29-1 and TRBJ1-1, with D possibly TRBD1 on 6 matching bases. The germline V gene encodes CDR1 SQVTM and CDR2 ANQGSEA. CDR3 length: 13 amino acids. Trimming took 4 bases from V and 0 from J, leaving 9 bases between them.

The chain uses TRBV10-3 and TRBJ2-3, with D possibly being TRBD1 or TRBD2 (6 bases each). Germline lookup yields CDR1 ENHRY and CDR2 SYGVKD. V lost 3 bases and J 1 base, leaving 11 bases between the germline ends. There are 15 residues in the CDR3. This CDR3 reads CAISDPGARTDTQYF. CDR3 bases: TGTGCCATCAGTGACCCGGGGGCGCGCACAGATACGCAGTATTTT.

V gene TRBV20-1 combines with J gene TRBJ2-5; D could derive from TRBD1 or TRBD2 (5 bases each). V was cut by 4 bases and J by 5 bases, with 8 bases left in between. Per germline, CDR1 DFQATT and CDR2 SNEGSKA (reference sequence). The CDR3 contains 11 residues. The CDR3 coding sequence is TGCAGTGCTATCTGGGGGGAGACCCAGTACTTC. Translated: CSAIWGETQYF.

This sequence joins TRBV19 and TRBJ2-7, with a tentative D call TRBD2 (6 bases). Per germline, CDR1 LNHDA and CDR2 SQIVND (reference sequence). The ends were cut back, 8 bases at V and 2 bases at J, with 13 bases in the middle. CDR3 length: 13 amino acids. The CDR3 sequence: CASQKTGAYEQYF. Here the CDR3 DNA reads TGTGCCAGTCAAAAAACGGGGGCCTACGAGCAGTACTTC.

The V and J genes are TRBV18 and TRBJ2-7; a weak D match, TRBD1 (6 bases). Trimming removed 3 bases at V and 1 base at J, with 10 bases between. The germline gives CDR1 KGHSH, CDR2 LQKENI. The CDR3 sequence is 14 residues long. The DNA of the CDR3 is TGTGCCAGCTCACCGCGGACAGAATCCTACGAGCAGTACTTC. This encodes CASSPRTESYEQYF.

The rearrangement uses TRBV5-8 and TRBJ2-5, with TRBD2 matching over 7 bases. V lost 8 bases and J lost 1; bases outside the gene matches: 5. The length of the CDR3 is 13 residues. Germline values: CDR1 SGHTS, CDR2 YDEGEE. As DNA, the CDR3 is TGTGCCAGTGCAGCGGGGTTCCAAGAGACCCAGTACTTC. It is translated as CASAAGFQETQYF.

This chain uses TRBV2 with TRBJ1-5; D might be TRBD1 (6 bases). The V end lost 6 bases, the J end lost 2 bases, and 14 bases lay between the germline ends. Germline V gene data show CDR1 as SNHLY and CDR2 as FYNNEI. This CDR3 spans 15 amino acids. The CDR3 DNA sequence: TGTGCCAGCAGCTCCAGGGGAGCGGGCAATCAGCCCCAGCATTTT. Translation gives CASSSRGAGNQPQHF. Variable domain in full (rest from reference TRBV2 and TRBJ1-5): EPEVTQTPSHQVTQMGQEVILRCVPISNHLYFYWYRQILGQKVEFLVSFYNNEISEKSEIFDDQFSVERPDGSNFTLKIRSTKLEDSAMYFCASSSRGAGNQPQHFGDGTRLSIL.

This chain connects TRBV3-1 (or the pseudogene TRBV3-2) to TRBJ1-4; D remains unclear. Per germline, CDR1 LGHDT and CDR2 YNNKEL (reference sequence). Between the trimmed V and J ends, which lost 3 bases and 0 bases, there was a span of 8 bases. This CDR3 spans 15 amino acids. The CDR3 DNA reads as TGTGCCAGCAGCCAGGAAGTTGCAACTAATGAAAAACTGTTTTTT. Translation: CASSQEVATNEKLFF.